This T cell receptor (beta chain) is from a study of blood T cell repertoires in COVID-19. Study in general: Specimens from acute and convalescent COVID-19 originated in the United States, Italy and Spain. Sample material is recorded as cDNA or gDNA derived from T cells, B-cell-depleted T cells, or PBMCs.

Per the original data handling: Amplified reference gene primers provided the basis for estimating nucleated cell counts. Some clones are missing from TCRdb's copy, which holds only in-frame ones; the method was immunoSEQ multiplex PCR. That table furnishes V, J and clone size, whereas the DNA furnished D and trimming. The top ten hold around 3.7% of the sample, which has around 60,000 clones, approximately 82% seen once. The CDR3 sequence is 15 residues long. Per germline, CDR1 DFQATT and CDR2 SNEGSKA (reference sequence). V dropped 3 bases and J dropped 1 base, with 15 bases sitting between them. The sample was peripheral blood. The chain combines TRBV20-1 with TRBJ1-1; tentative D call: TRBD1 (5 bases). This sequence originates from a woman older than 75 with acute or convalescent COVID-19. CDR3 nucleotides: TGCAGTGCTAGTGGGGCGGGACGGGGGAACACTGAAGCTTTCTTT. Its translation is CSASGAGRGNTEAFF.